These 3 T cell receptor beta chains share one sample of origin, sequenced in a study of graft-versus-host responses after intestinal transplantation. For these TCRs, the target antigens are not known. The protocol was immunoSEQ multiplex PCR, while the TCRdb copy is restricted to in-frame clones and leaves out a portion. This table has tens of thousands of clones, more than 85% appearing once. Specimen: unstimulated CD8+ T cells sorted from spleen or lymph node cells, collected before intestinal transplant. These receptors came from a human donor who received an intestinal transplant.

The CDR3, as DNA: TGTGCCAGCAGTTTCTCCGGGGCCCAGTACTTC. Protein: CASSFSGAQYF. The genes are TRBV27 and TRBJ2-5, with D possibly matching TRBD2 (5 bases). V was cut by 3 bases and J by 9 bases, with 8 bases left in between. In germline, CDR1 is MNHEY, CDR2 SMNVEV (reference sequence). This CDR3 contains 11 residues.

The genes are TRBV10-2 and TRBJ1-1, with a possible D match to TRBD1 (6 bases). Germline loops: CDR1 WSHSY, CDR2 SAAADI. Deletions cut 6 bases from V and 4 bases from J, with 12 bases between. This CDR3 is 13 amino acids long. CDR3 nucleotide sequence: TGCGCCAGCAGATCAGGGGTGTCCACTGAAGCTTTCTTT. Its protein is CASRSGVSTEAFF.

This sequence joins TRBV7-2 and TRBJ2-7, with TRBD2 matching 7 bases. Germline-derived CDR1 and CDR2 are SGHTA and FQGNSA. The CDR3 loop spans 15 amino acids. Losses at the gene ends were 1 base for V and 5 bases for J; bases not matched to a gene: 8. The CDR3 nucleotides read TGTGCCAGCAGCTTAGAGGCGGGGGTCTTCCACGAGCAGTACTTC. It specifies CASSLEAGVFHEQYF.